The 4 T cell receptor beta chains reported below all come from one sample, sequenced in a study of T cell responses to AZD1222 COVID-19 vaccine. Using immunoSEQ multiplex PCR, the repertoire was profiled, and TCRdb retains in-frame clones only, with some absent. Here the sample spans about 140,000 clones, under 95% being singletons. The material was peripheral blood, obtained on day 0 of AZD1222 vaccination. Receptors originate from an adult in good health.

This chain joins TRBV7-8 and TRBJ1-2; no definite D call. The germline CDR1 and CDR2 sequences are SGHVS and FQNEAQ. V was pared by 1 base and J by 6 bases, with 15 bases between. This CDR3 has 15 amino acids. In nucleotides, the CDR3 is TGTGCCAGCAGCTTAGTCGAGGAACGGCTGGATGGCTACACCTTC. Translation gives CASSLVEERLDGYTF.

V and J are TRBV30 and TRBJ1-2, with D possibly matching TRBD1 (6 bases). V dropped 4 bases and J dropped 3 bases, with 12 bases sitting between them. CDR3 length equals 13 residues. In germline, CDR1 is GTSNPN, CDR2 SVGIG (reference sequence). The DNA for the CDR3 is TGTGCCTGGAAACAGGGACGGGACTATGGCTACACCTTC. It specifies CAWKQGRDYGYTF. The whole variable domain, filled in from reference TRBV30 and TRBJ1-2, reads SQTIHQWPATLVQPVGSPLSLECTVEGTSNPNLYWYRQAAGRGLQLLFYSVGIGQISSEVPQNLSASRPQDRQFILSSKKLLLSDSGFYLCAWKQGRDYGYTFGSGTRLTVV.

This clone was picked up one time. This chain's CDR3 is CASSPAGTGNEKLFF. The CDR3, as DNA: TGCGCCAGCAGTCCAGCCGGGACAGGGAATGAAAAACTGTTTTTT. V gene TRBV4-1 combines with J gene TRBJ1-4, with TRBD1 matching over 9 bases. J lost 5 bases, V lost 6 bases, and 7 bases had no gene match. Germline V gives CDR1 MGHRA, CDR2 YSYEKL. The CDR3 is made up of 15 amino acids.

This clone is a singleton in its sample. V gene TRBV5-1 combines with J gene TRBJ2-5; D unresolved. V lost 4 bases, J lost 2 bases, and 12 bases lay in between. Germline values: CDR1 SGHRS, CDR2 YFSETQ. The CDR3 is made up of 14 amino acids. The CDR3 reads CASSPMDMQETQYF. CDR3 DNA sequence: TGCGCCAGCAGCCCGATGGATATGCAAGAGACCCAGTACTTC.